The 23 T cell receptor beta chains listed next were all sequenced from one sample in a study of blood T cell repertoires in COVID-19. TCRdb keeps only in-frame clones here, not all; method: immunoSEQ multiplex PCR. The sample shows 250,000 to 300,000 clones, roughly 90% of them seen only once. Material: PBMCs or T cells enriched from blood (not recorded which). These receptors came from a woman between 35 and 50 years old who had recovered from COVID-19.

This clone was seen once. The rearrangement links TRBV2 to TRBJ1-2; D ambiguous. Germline V gene data show CDR1 as SNHLY and CDR2 as FYNNEI. The CDR3 consists of 11 residues. Trimming shortened V by 6 bases and J by 8 bases, and 10 bases separated the two germline ends. This chain's CDR3 is CASSEVEGYTF. The CDR3 bases are TGTGCCAGCAGCGAGGTCGAAGGCTACACCTTC.

The genes are TRBV28 and TRBJ1-1; 8 nucleotides agree with TRBD1. Germline loops: CDR1 MDHEN, CDR2 SYDVKM. The CDR3 runs to 13 residues. The trim removed 5 bases at V and 5 bases at J, leaving 4 bases unmatched. The CDR3 loop reads CASSPRQGTEAFF. The CDR3 nucleotides read TGTGCCAGCAGTCCCCGACAGGGGACTGAAGCTTTCTTT.

The chain employs TRBV5-4 and TRBJ1-1; TRBD1 aligns across 8 bases. The CDR3 is 13 amino acids. J gave up 4 bases and V 4 bases, and 3 bases lay outside the gene matches. Germline CDR1 reads SGHNT; CDR2 reads YYREEE (reference sequence). CDR3: CASSTGGSTEAFF. CDR3 in DNA: TGTGCCAGCAGCACAGGGGGGAGCACTGAAGCTTTCTTT. Drawing the rest from reference TRBV5-4 and TRBJ1-1, the complete variable domain is ETGVTQSPTHLIKTRGQQVTLRCSSQSGHNTVSWYQQALGQGPQFIFQYYREEENGRGNFPPRFSGLQFPNYSSELNVNALELDDSALYLCASSTGGSTEAFFGQGTRLTVV.

V gene TRBV30 combines with J gene TRBJ2-5, with D possibly TRBD1 on 6 matching bases. Per germline, CDR1 GTSNPN and CDR2 SVGIG (reference sequence). The CDR3 contains 15 residues. V lost 0 bases to trimming and J lost 2 bases, with 13 bases between them. As DNA, the CDR3 is TGTGCCTGGAGTGTACTGGCAGGGGTACAAGAGACCCAGTACTTC. It encodes CAWSVLAGVQETQYF.

This clone came up a few times. The chain links TRBV4-3 to TRBJ2-1, with D possibly TRBD2 on 6 matching bases. From germline, CDR1 is LGHNA and CDR2 YSLEER. The CDR3 is 20 residues long. The ends were cut back, 0 bases at V and 0 bases at J, with 21 bases in the middle. CDR3 in DNA: TGCGCCAGCAGCCAAGAAGCCCTTAATAGCGGAGTGAGCTCCTACAATGAGCAGTTCTTC. Protein product: CASSQEALNSGVSSYNEQFF.

This chain uses TRBV5-1 with TRBJ1-1, with 9 bases lining up with TRBD1. Germline lookup yields CDR1 SGHRS and CDR2 YFSETQ. Trimming took 4 bases from V and 5 from J; bases not matched to a gene: 6. The CDR3 totals 14 residues. CDR3 region: CASSERTGETEAFF. CDR3 nucleotides: TGCGCCAGCAGCGAGAGGACAGGGGAGACTGAAGCTTTCTTT.

This clone was observed once. The rearrangement joins TRBV30 to TRBJ2-2, with D possibly being TRBD1 (5 bases). Germline V gene data show CDR1 as GTSNPN and CDR2 as SVGIG (reference sequence). The ends were cut back, 3 bases at V and 6 bases at J, with 14 bases in the middle. This CDR3 spans 14 amino acids. DNA of the CDR3: TGTGCCTGGAGGGGCAAGGGGTACCCCGGGGAGCTGTTTTTT. Translation: CAWRGKGYPGELFF.

The V call is TRBV5-1, the J call TRBJ1-2, with 10 bases fitting TRBD1. Trimming at V came to 3 bases and at J to 2 bases, leaving 4 bases not matched to a gene. This CDR3 is built from 15 residues. The V gene's germline CDR1 is SGHRS and CDR2 YFSETQ. The CDR3 DNA follows: TGCGCCAGCAGCTCCGGACAGGGGGGAAACTATGGCTACACCTTC. This encodes CASSSGQGGNYGYTF.

This rearrangement joins TRBV5-1 to TRBJ2-7, with 8 bases matching TRBD2. This CDR3 spans 16 amino acids. The J segment lost 5 bases and the V segment lost 1 base, leaving 11 bases of the junction unmatched. Germline-derived CDR1 and CDR2 are SGHRS and YFSETQ. The CDR3 protein is CASSLWGLDAPHEQYF. The DNA of the CDR3 is TGCGCCAGCAGCTTGTGGGGACTAGACGCCCCTCACGAGCAGTACTTC.

The genes are TRBV5-4 and TRBJ1-1, with D perhaps matching TRBD1 (5 bases). The V and J ends lost 4 bases and 5 bases respectively, with 15 bases between them. The germline gives CDR1 SGHNT, CDR2 YYREEE (reference sequence). The CDR3 runs to 14 residues. The CDR3 reads CASSGGAYRTEAFF. The CDR3 DNA reads as TGTGCCAGCAGCGGAGGGGCCTACCGAACTGAAGCTTTCTTT. Complete variable domain (other parts from reference TRBV5-4 and TRBJ1-1): ETGVTQSPTHLIKTRGQQVTLRCSSQSGHNTVSWYQQALGQGPQFIFQYYREEENGRGNFPPRFSGLQFPNYSSELNVNALELDDSALYLCASSGGAYRTEAFFGQGTRLTVV.

The V gene is TRBV19, the J gene TRBJ2-3; D not resolved. Per germline, CDR1 LNHDA and CDR2 SQIVND (reference sequence). The V end was cut by 8 bases, the J end by 0 bases, with 12 bases between. The CDR3 is 14 amino acids. The CDR3 reads CASRVGGSTDTQYF. The DNA for the CDR3 is TGTGCCAGTCGGGTCGGCGGAAGCACAGATACGCAGTATTTT.

This chain links TRBV4-2 with TRBJ2-1, with 9 bases that match TRBD1. This CDR3 contains 15 residues. The germline V gene has CDR1 LGHNA and CDR2 YNFKEQ. V was pared by 5 bases and J by 7 bases, with 9 bases of the junction left unmatched. CDR3 sequence reads: CASSSRQGGKNEQFF. CDR3 bases: TGTGCCAGCAGCTCCCGACAGGGGGGTAAGAATGAGCAGTTCTTC.

The chain employs TRBV2 and TRBJ1-4; 8 bases are a match to TRBD1. V gave up 8 bases and J gave up 8 bases; unmatched junction bases: 4. This CDR3 region has 12 residues. In germline, CDR1 is SNHLY, CDR2 FYNNEI. CDR3 sequence (DNA): TGTGCCAGCCAGGGGGCGGGAGAAAAACTGTTTTTT. Protein product: CASQGAGEKLFF.

This chain joins TRBV12-5 and TRBJ2-7; 8 nucleotides agree with TRBD2. The CDR3 sequence is 17 residues long. The J segment lost 0 bases and the V segment lost 3 bases, leaving 10 bases of the junction unmatched. Germline assignment: CDR1 LGHNT and CDR2 FRNRAP. The CDR3, as DNA: TGTGCTAGTGGTTTTCCACTAGCGGTCCGGGGCTCCTACGAGCAGTACTTC. The encoded protein is CASGFPLAVRGSYEQYF.

The V gene is TRBV9, the J gene TRBJ1-2; D unresolved. This CDR3 has 13 residues. CDR1 is SGDLS, CDR2 YYNGEE, per germline. V lost 5 bases, J lost 8 bases, and 16 bases lay in between. The CDR3, as DNA: TGTGCCAGCAGTTTTTTTACGGGTTACGGCTACACCTTC. It encodes CASSFFTGYGYTF.

The V and J genes are TRBV9 and TRBJ1-2, with D possibly TRBD1 on 5 matching bases. This CDR3 spans 14 amino acids. V lost 4 bases, J lost 2 bases, and 12 bases lay in between. Germline CDR1 and CDR2: SGDLS and YYNGEE. The CDR3 DNA reads as TGTGCCAGCAGCCCCACGACAGACAACTATGGCTACACCTTC. It encodes CASSPTTDNYGYTF.

The chain couples TRBV5-1 to TRBJ1-6; D might be TRBD1 (6 bases). The ends were cut back, 0 bases at V and 9 bases at J, with 10 bases in the middle. Germline lookup yields CDR1 SGHRS and CDR2 YFSETQ. The CDR3 sequence is 14 residues long. CDR3 nucleotide sequence: TGCGCCAGCAGCTTGGGACAGGCTCGTTCACCCCTCCACTTT. Its protein is CASSLGQARSPLHF.

This chain joins TRBV5-6 and TRBJ1-3; 9 bases match TRBD1. V lost 3 bases, J lost 4 bases, and 14 bases stayed unmatched. There are 18 residues in the CDR3. CDR1 is SGHDT, CDR2 YYEEEE, per germline. The CDR3 DNA reads TGTGCCAGCAGCTCCTGGACAATAGGACAGGGGAGCGGAAACACCATATATTTT. Translation: CASSSWTIGQGSGNTIYF.

This chain links TRBV4-3 with TRBJ2-5; 7 bases are shared with TRBD2. The germline CDR1 and CDR2 sequences are LGHNA and YSLEER. The CDR3 totals 16 residues. V lost 4 bases and J lost 4; bases outside the gene matches: 12. The CDR3 nucleotides are TGCGCCAGCAGCCGCGGGGAGGGAGGTGGTGTAGAGACCCAGTACTTC. This translates into CASSRGEGGGVETQYF.

This CDR3 reads CASSPQGETQYF. The DNA for the CDR3 is TGTGCCAGCAGCCCCCAGGGAGAGACCCAGTACTTC. V gene TRBV7-8 combines with J gene TRBJ2-5; the D gene is possibly TRBD1 (5 bases). This CDR3 has 12 residues. From germline, CDR1 is SGHVS and CDR2 FQNEAQ. V was clipped by 5 bases and J by 4 bases, with 8 bases between them.

The chain combines TRBV30 with TRBJ1-1, with 7 bases that match TRBD1. Germline values: CDR1 GTSNPN, CDR2 SVGIG (reference sequence). The CDR3 sequence is 13 residues long. V trimming: 4 bases; J trimming: 3 bases; junction bases outside the gene matches: 5. The CDR3 region is CAWIRTGYTEAFF. The CDR3 nucleotides read TGTGCCTGGATTAGGACAGGCTACACTGAAGCTTTCTTT.

The chain is built from TRBV3-1 (or the pseudogene TRBV3-2) and TRBJ2-2, with D hard to call. The germline V gene encodes CDR1 LGHDT and CDR2 YNNKEL (reference sequence). Trimming pared 2 bases from V and 5 bases from J, leaving 15 bases between. The CDR3 runs 16 residues. In DNA form, the CDR3 reads TGTGCCAGCAGCCAATCGGGTTCCCCTTTGACCGGGGAGCTGTTTTTT. Translating it yields CASSQSGSPLTGELFF.

The chain uses TRBV4-1 and TRBJ2-1; maybe TRBD1 (6 bases). This CDR3 spans 14 amino acids. The V gene's germline CDR1 is MGHRA and CDR2 YSYEKL. Trimming pared 3 bases from V and 10 bases from J, leaving 16 bases between. Here the CDR3 DNA reads TGCGCCAGCAGCCAGGGGCAGGGGTATGGGGAGCAGTTCTTC. This codes for CASSQGQGYGEQFF.